A selection of T cell receptor beta chains follows, all from one sample in a study of radiation and T cells in renal cell carcinoma. TCRdb's table, derived via immunoSEQ multiplex PCR, lists solely in-frame clones and lacks some. Of 8,000 to 8,500 clones listed, less than 70% are singletons. Here the sequenced sample was tumor tissue, taken from a patient whose treatment was nephrectomy without radiotherapy. The receptors shown here come from a man between 60 and 75 years old with renal cell carcinoma. Each CDR3 is given with its conserved first and last residue. Each record gives: D gene, V gene, J gene, clone size, CDR3 protein, CDR3 DNA. The D gene is left open where the match is weak. Clone size is shown for a subset of rows, as once, few, many or a class of expanded clone.

TRBD1	TRBV7-2	TRBJ2-7	NA	CASSPSGTGISYEQYF	TGTGCCAGCAGCCCCTCCGGGACAGGGATCTCCTACGAGCAGTACTTC
NA	TRBV6-1	TRBJ1-1	medium-sized	CASEWGDTEAFF	TGTGCCAGCGAATGGGGGGACACTGAAGCTTTCTTT
TRBD2	TRBV6-6	TRBJ2-2	NA	CASRGGWAANTGELFF	TGTGCCAGCAGGGGGGGGTGGGCAGCGAACACCGGGGAGCTGTTTTTT
TRBD1	TRBV7-2	TRBJ2-1	few	CASSQSLQGDEQFF	TGTGCCAGCAGCCAAAGCCTGCAGGGGGATGAGCAGTTCTTC
NA	TRBV5-5	TRBJ2-5	NA	CASSLRWGEETQYF	TGTGCCAGCAGCCTTCGATGGGGTGAAGAGACCCAGTACTTC
NA	TRBV5-1	TRBJ2-6	NA	CASSPLGGSGANVLTF	TGCGCCAGCAGCCCGTTGGGGGGCTCTGGGGCCAACGTCCTGACTTTC
TRBD2	TRBV18	TRBJ2-1	NA	CASSPRETSSNEQFF	TGTGCCAGCTCACCAAGGGAGACTAGCTCCAATGAGCAGTTCTTC
NA	TRBV18	TRBJ2-7	NA	CASSPTAGSSYYEQYF	TGTGCCAGCTCACCAACTGCAGGGTCCTCTTACTACGAGCAGTACTTC
NA	TRBV7-6	TRBJ2-7	few	CASSSGVEQYF	TGTGCCAGCAGCTCAGGGGTGGAGCAGTACTTC
TRBD1	TRBV25-1	TRBJ2-5	NA	CASSDRTGVAETQYF	TGTGCCAGCAGTGATCGGACAGGGGTTGCGGAGACCCAGTACTTC
NA	TRBV7-2	TRBJ2-1	NA	CASSFAGAPYNEQFF	TGTGCCAGCAGCTTCGCGGGGGCCCCCTACAATGAGCAGTTCTTC
TRBD2	TRBV30	TRBJ2-7	NA	CACTPGRASGVTPQYF	TGTGCCTGCACACCCGGGAGGGCTAGCGGGGTTACTCCGCAGTACTTC
TRBD1	TRBV27	TRBJ1-2	NA	CASSLGGQPYGYTF	TGTGCCAGCAGTTTAGGGGGACAGCCATATGGCTACACCTTC
NA	TRBV7-3	TRBJ1-1	few	CASSLAREREAFF	TGTGCCAGCAGCTTGGCCCGTGAGCGTGAAGCTTTCTTT
TRBD1	TRBV7-9	TRBJ2-7	NA	CASSPRQGATYEQYF	TGTGCCAGCAGCCCGCGACAGGGTGCTACTTACGAGCAGTACTTC
NA	TRBV9	TRBJ1-1	medium-sized	CASSVGAGDTEAFF	TGTGCCAGCAGCGTAGGGGCAGGGGACACTGAAGCTTTCTTT
NA	TRBV6-1	TRBJ2-4	once	CASSDPGGLAKNIQYF	TGTGCCAGCAGTGATCCGGGGGGCTTGGCCAAAAACATTCAGTACTTC
NA	TRBV2	TRBJ1-5	NA	CASSLDGNQPQHF	TGTGCCAGCAGTCTGGACGGAAATCAGCCCCAGCATTTT
NA	TRBV5-5	TRBJ2-2	NA	CASSGTSGRDTGELFF	TGTGCCAGCAGCGGAACGTCAGGGCGTGACACCGGGGAGCTGTTTTTT
TRBD2	TRBV5-4	TRBJ2-1	NA	CASSLGLAGGLFDEQFF	TGTGCCAGCAGCTTGGGACTAGCGGGAGGTTTATTCGATGAGCAGTTCTTC
TRBD2	TRBV5-1	TRBJ2-2	NA	CASYEGGKAGELFF	TGCGCCAGCTACGAGGGAGGGAAGGCCGGGGAGCTGTTTTTT
NA	TRBV19	TRBJ1-4	NA	CASSIFPRRRGEKLFF	TGTGCCAGTAGTATATTCCCCCGGCGGAGGGGTGAAAAACTGTTTTTT
TRBD1	TRBV2	TRBJ2-3	medium-sized	CASRGQGALTDTQYF	TGTGCCAGCAGGGGGCAGGGGGCGTTGACAGATACGCAGTATTTT
NA	TRBV9	TRBJ2-7	NA	CASSVVGGGSEEQYF	TGTGCCAGCAGCGTAGTTGGCGGAGGTAGTGAGGAGCAGTACTTC
TRBD1	TRBV2	TRBJ1-4	few	CASSPWTGRDEKLFF	TGTGCCAGCAGTCCCTGGACAGGGAGGGACGAAAAACTGTTTTTT
NA	TRBV6-1	TRBJ2-2	NA	CASSPLAHGGELFF	TGTGCCAGCAGCCCACTAGCCCATGGCGGGGAGCTGTTTTTT
NA	TRBV7-3	TRBJ1-1	NA	CASSRSTGSTEAFF	TGTGCCAGCAGCCGTTCCACGGGGAGCACTGAAGCTTTCTTT
TRBD1	TRBV5-1	TRBJ2-1	NA	CASSYRTGLVNEQFF	TGCGCCAGCAGCTACCGGACAGGTTTAGTCAATGAGCAGTTCTTC
TRBD2	TRBV29-1	TRBJ2-3	few	CSVDSGGTDTQYF	TGCAGCGTTGACAGCGGGGGGACAGATACGCAGTATTTT
NA	TRBV6-1	TRBJ1-5	NA	CASSEGVDNQPQHF	TGTGCCAGCAGTGAAGGGGTGGACAATCAGCCCCAGCATTTT
NA	TRBV7-2	TRBJ2-7	NA	CASSYRDRRGEQYF	TGTGCCAGCAGTTACCGGGACCGCAGAGGCGAGCAGTACTTC
TRBD1	TRBV5-5	TRBJ1-3	NA	CASSLRLQGAGNTIYF	TGTGCCAGCAGCTTGAGGCTACAGGGGGCTGGAAACACCATATATTTT
TRBD2	TRBV5-1	TRBJ2-2	NA	CASFPGGANTGELFF	TGCGCCAGTTTTCCGGGAGGGGCGAACACCGGGGAGCTGTTTTTT
TRBD2	TRBV7-9	TRBJ2-1	NA	CALQAPGGLAANEQFF	TGTGCCTTACAAGCCCCGGGAGGACTAGCCGCCAATGAGCAGTTCTTC
NA	TRBV7-9	TRBJ2-7	medium-sized	CASSLSNSYEQYF	TGTGCCAGCAGCTTAAGCAACTCCTACGAGCAGTACTTC
TRBD1	TRBV27	TRBJ1-3	NA	CASSLDRGGNTIYF	TGTGCCAGCAGTCTTGACAGGGGTGGAAACACCATATATTTT
TRBD1	TRBV6-5	TRBJ1-5	NA	CASRTGLYQPQHF	TGTGCCAGCAGGACAGGGCTTTATCAGCCCCAGCATTTT
TRBD2	TRBV6-4	TRBJ2-3	NA	CASRGSSGSSDTQYF	TGTGCCAGCAGGGGGTCTAGCGGGAGTTCAGATACGCAGTATTTT
TRBD2	TRBV7-3	TRBJ2-2	once	CASSPLAENTGELFF	TGTGCCAGCAGCCCGCTAGCGGAGAACACCGGGGAGCTGTTTTTT
NA	TRBV29-1	TRBJ1-1	few	CSVVWRAEAFF	TGCAGCGTTGTTTGGAGGGCTGAAGCTTTCTTT
NA	TRBV19	TRBJ1-1	few	CASSIRGLNTEAFF	TGTGCCAGTAGTATAAGGGGACTGAACACTGAAGCTTTCTTT
TRBD1	TRBV28	TRBJ2-1	NA	CASSYPYLLGTGKGEQFF	TGTGCCAGCAGTTATCCCTACTTATTGGGGACAGGGAAGGGTGAGCAGTTCTTC
NA	TRBV19	TRBJ2-7	few	CASSIMPGQGLEQYF	TGTGCCAGTAGTATAATGCCCGGGCAGGGACTTGAGCAGTACTTC
TRBD2	TRBV7-9	TRBJ2-5	NA	CASSLLAGAGETQYF	TGTGCCAGCAGCCTCCTAGCGGGGGCGGGAGAGACCCAGTACTTC
NA	TRBV30	TRBJ2-4	once	CAWSVIGQFDAQYF	TGTGCCTGGAGTGTTATTGGGCAGTTCGATGCCCAGTACTTC
NA	TRBV28	TRBJ2-7	NA	CASSPPGASYEQYF	TGTGCCAGCAGTCCCCCGGGGGCGTCCTACGAGCAGTACTTC
NA	TRBV11-2	TRBJ2-1	NA	CASSLEVPLSYFGEQFF	TGTGCCAGCAGCTTAGAAGTTCCCCTGTCATATTTCGGTGAGCAGTTCTTC
NA	TRBV2	TRBJ2-5	NA	CASSGSQETQYF	TGTGCCAGCAGTGGATCCCAAGAGACCCAGTACTTC
NA	TRBV28	TRBJ1-1	NA	CASRGRYTEAFF	TGTGCCAGCAGGGGACGCTACACTGAAGCTTTCTTT
NA	TRBV5-6	TRBJ1-1	NA	CASSLGQYMNTEAFF	TGTGCCAGCAGCTTGGGTCAATATATGAACACTGAAGCTTTCTTT
NA	TRBV19	TRBJ2-4	once	CASSGQIKNIQYF	TGTGCCAGTAGTGGTCAGATCAAAAACATTCAGTACTTC
NA	TRBV4-1	TRBJ2-2	few	CASSQEAGRGRNTGELFF	TGCGCCAGCAGCCAAGAGGCGGGGCGAGGACGGAACACCGGGGAGCTGTTTTTT
TRBD2	TRBV2	TRBJ2-5	medium-sized	CATPSGTSALGDQYF	TGTGCCACCCCCTCCGGGACTAGCGCACTCGGGGACCAGTACTTC
TRBD2	TRBV6-6	TRBJ2-7	few	CASSSSRAGIQYF	TGTGCCAGCAGTTCCTCCCGAGCGGGGATCCAGTACTTC
TRBD1	TRBV2	TRBJ1-5	NA	CASISNRGSNQPQHF	TGTGCCAGCATTTCGAACAGGGGCTCCAATCAGCCCCAGCATTTT
NA	TRBV6-5	TRBJ1-1	once	CASSPSGHPTTEAFF	TGTGCCAGCAGTCCCTCGGGGCACCCAACCACTGAAGCTTTCTTT
NA	TRBV28	TRBJ2-7	once	CASSLTQDNEQYF	TGTGCCAGCAGTTTAACACAGGACAACGAGCAGTACTTC
TRBD1	TRBV7-3	TRBJ2-7	NA	CASSLKGQGSYEQYF	TGTGCCAGCAGCTTGAAGGGACAGGGGTCCTACGAGCAGTACTTC